This T cell receptor beta chain is from a study of blood T cell repertoires in COVID-19. Study-level background: Spain, Italy and the United States supplied samples that represented acute and convalescent COVID-19.

Generated by immunoSEQ multiplex PCR, the TCRdb table keeps only in-frame clones and is missing some. The profile shows approximately 670,000 clones, over 80% of them singletons. This CDR3 has 17 residues. CDR1 is MNHEY, CDR2 SMNVEV, per germline (reference sequence). Unmatched junction bases numbered 11, after V lost 6 bases and J lost 0 bases. This sequence was found in a woman aged 18-35 years with acute or convalescent COVID-19. J is TRBJ1-1 and V is TRBV27; 9 nucleotides align to TRBD1. What was sequenced was peripheral blood. In DNA, the CDR3 is TGTGCCAGCAGAACGGAAGGACAGGGGTGGATGAACACTGAAGCTTTCTTT. It translates to CASRTEGQGWMNTEAFF.